A single sample is the source of the 30 T cell receptor beta chains below, sequenced in a study of siplizumab effects on memory and regulatory T cells. Assay: immunoSEQ multiplex PCR; the TCRdb copy retains only in-frame clones and omits some. The sample has more than 90,000 clones; 85% to 95% are singletons. The sequenced sample consisted of non-Treg CD4+ T cells sorted from blood. The receptors originated from a human donor in good health.

This chain connects TRBV10-3 to TRBJ2-1; 11 nucleotides agree with TRBD2. CDR3 size: 15 residues. V dropped 6 bases and J dropped 3; count of bases not matched to a gene: 4. Germline lookup yields CDR1 ENHRY and CDR2 SYGVKD. Written as DNA, the CDR3 is TGTGCCATCAGCCCGGGACTAGCGGACTACAATGAGCAGTTCTTC. Amino acid sequence: CAISPGLADYNEQFF.

The rearrangement joins TRBV6-1 to TRBJ2-2, with 9 nucleotides matching TRBD2. The CDR3 contains 15 residues. Germline V lookup: CDR1 MNHNS, CDR2 SASEGT. Germline trimming cut 7 bases from V and 6 bases from J; bases unmatched to any gene: 9. The CDR3: CASNGSGSKAGELFF. As DNA, the CDR3 is TGTGCCAGCAACGGTAGCGGGAGTAAGGCCGGGGAGCTGTTTTTT.

This clone was detected once. V usage is TRBV4-1 and J usage is TRBJ2-7; TRBD2 aligns across 11 bases. CDR3 length equals 15 residues. CDR1 MGHRA and CDR2 YSYEKL come from the germline V gene. V shed 3 bases, J shed 3 bases, and the junction held 4 bases outside the gene matches. This CDR3 reads CASSQTTSGIYEQYF. Written as DNA, the CDR3 is TGCGCCAGCAGCCAGACGACTAGCGGGATCTACGAGCAGTACTTC.

The J gene is TRBJ2-7, the V gene TRBV13; unclear D gene. In germline, CDR1 is PRHDT, CDR2 FYEKMQ (reference sequence). The V end was cut by 5 bases, the J end by 3 bases, with 8 bases between. The CDR3 runs 12 residues. The CDR3 is CASSPRNYEQYF. CDR3 coding DNA: TGTGCCAGCAGCCCTCGGAACTACGAGCAGTACTTC.

The chain combines TRBV5-1 with TRBJ2-3; D possibly uses TRBD1 or TRBD2 (5 bases each). Per the germline V gene, CDR1 is SGHRS and CDR2 is YFSETQ. The CDR3 spans 17 residues. V was trimmed by 2 bases and J by 3 bases, leaving 19 bases between them. This CDR3 reads CASSFRDAGIWTDTQYF. The CDR3, as DNA: TGCGCCAGCAGCTTTCGGGACGCAGGGATATGGACAGATACGCAGTATTTT.

The chain links TRBV9 to TRBJ2-3; 14 bases align to TRBD2. After removal of 4 bases from V and 5 bases from J, the junction contained 15 bases not matched to a gene. Germline V gene data show CDR1 as SGDLS and CDR2 as YYNGEE. There are 19 residues in the CDR3. CDR3 coding DNA: TGTGCCAGCAGCAAGAAACAAGCAGGACTAGCGGGAGGAGAAGATACGCAGTATTTT. This encodes CASSKKQAGLAGGEDTQYF. Based on the CDR3 plus reference TRBV9 and TRBJ2-3, the full variable domain is DSGVTQTPKHLITATGQRVTLRCSPRSGDLSVYWYQQSLDQGLQFLIQYYNGEERAKGNILERFSAQQFPDLHSELNLSSLELGDSALYFCASSKKQAGLAGGEDTQYFGPGTRLTVL.

This clone was found once. The gene calls are TRBV7-2 and TRBJ1-5, with TRBD1 as a possible D gene (6 bases). Trimming removed 3 bases from V and 5 bases from J, with 11 bases in between. Germline V lookup: CDR1 SGHTA, CDR2 FQGNSA. This CDR3 comprises 14 residues. In DNA, the CDR3 is TGTGCCAGCAGCTTTATCCAGGGGTATCAGCCCCAGCATTTT. Its translation: CASSFIQGYQPQHF. Combining the CDR3 with reference TRBV7-2 and TRBJ1-5 gives the whole variable domain GAGVSQSPSNKVTEKGKDVELRCDPISGHTALYWYRQSLGQGLEFLIYFQGNSAPDKSGLPSDRFSAERTGGSVSTLTIQRTQQEDSAVYLCASSFIQGYQPQHFGDGTRLSIL.

The V and J genes are TRBV11-2 and TRBJ1-1, with D perhaps TRBD1 (5 bases). CDR3 length equals 15 residues. Germline CDR1 and CDR2: SGHAT and FQNNGV. V shed 2 bases and J shed 3 bases, with 13 bases lying between them. Written as DNA, the CDR3 is TGTGCCAGCAGCTTAATAAGCACAGGCGACACTGAAGCTTTCTTT. It is translated as CASSLISTGDTEAFF.

The chain is built from TRBV10-3 and TRBJ2-3, with unresolved D. The V gene's germline CDR1 is ENHRY and CDR2 SYGVKD. The V end lost 7 bases, the J end lost 2 bases, and 10 bases lay between the germline ends. The CDR3 extends over 13 amino acids. CDR3 DNA: TGTGCCATCACAGTCGCGGTCACAGATACGCAGTATTTT. It encodes CAITVAVTDTQYF.

The chain joins TRBV7-3 to TRBJ2-1, with D uncertain. Trimming removed 5 bases at V and 9 bases at J, with 17 bases between. Germline V lookup: CDR1 SGHTA, CDR2 FQGTGA. There are 14 residues in the CDR3. The CDR3 region is CASSTKGLLGEQFF. In nucleotides, the CDR3 is TGTGCCAGCAGCACAAAAGGCCTGTTGGGTGAGCAGTTCTTC.

A word on this clone: At the DNA level, this CDR3 is encoded by other sequences in the same sample as well. The chain is built from TRBV6-5 and TRBJ2-5; D not resolved. V was shortened by 0 bases and J by 1 base, with 6 bases between the two germline ends. This CDR3 is 14 amino acids long. From germline, CDR1 is MNHEY and CDR2 SVGAGI. The CDR3 protein is CASSYSGIQETQYF. The CDR3 DNA sequence: TGTGCCAGCAGTTACTCCGGTATCCAAGAGACCCAGTACTTC.

The table lists this clone with a count of one. This chain joins TRBV7-6 and TRBJ1-1, with 9 bases lining up with TRBD1. The V gene end was trimmed by 3 bases and the J gene end by 2 bases; junction bases not matched to a gene: 7. CDR3 length: 16 residues. The V gene's germline CDR1 is SGHVS and CDR2 FNYEAQ. CDR3 residues: CASSLGTGIGNTEAFF. CDR3 DNA sequence: TGTGCCAGCAGCTTGGGGACAGGGATAGGAAACACTGAAGCTTTCTTT.

The rearrangement uses TRBV5-1 and TRBJ1-2, with D possibly matching TRBD1 (5 bases). V lost 5 bases and J lost 4, with 15 bases in between. Germline values: CDR1 SGHRS, CDR2 YFSETQ. The CDR3 contains 14 residues. CDR3 DNA: TGCGCCAGCAGGGCGGGGGAGGCACCCTATGGCTACACCTTC. Translation gives CASRAGEAPYGYTF. The full variable domain, in which reference TRBV5-1 and TRBJ1-2 provide the parts outside the CDR3, is KAGVTQTPRYLIKTRGQQVTLSCSPISGHRSVSWYQQTPGQGLQFLFEYFSETQRNKGNFPGRFSGRQFSNSRSEMNVSTLELGDSALYLCASRAGEAPYGYTFGSGTRLTVV.

The V and J genes are TRBV11-2 and TRBJ2-2; D perhaps matches TRBD2 (6 bases). This CDR3 is built from 16 residues. Germline CDR1 and CDR2: SGHAT and FQNNGV. Trimming took 4 bases from V and 1 from J, leaving 13 bases between them. CDR3 sequence (DNA): TGTGCCAGCAGCTCGGGACTTTCCCTGAACACCGGGGAGCTGTTTTTT. Protein product: CASSSGLSLNTGELFF.

The chain has TRBV30 and TRBJ1-6; TRBD1 agrees at 9 bases. The CDR3 loop spans 15 amino acids. V lost 2 bases to trimming and J lost 9 bases; unmatched junction nucleotides: 8. Germline V CDR1 and CDR2: GTSNPN, SVGIG (reference sequence). CDR3 amino acids: CAWSTTRTGASPLHF. The CDR3 region has the DNA TGTGCCTGGAGTACCACACGGACAGGGGCTTCACCCCTCCACTTT.

V is TRBV27 and J is TRBJ2-2; D is possibly TRBD2 (6 bases). CDR3 size: 18 residues. The germline V gene encodes CDR1 MNHEY and CDR2 SMNVEV (reference sequence). V was shortened by 5 bases and J by 5 bases, with 24 bases between the two germline ends. CDR3 residues: CASSLIGGGPGRTGELFF. The CDR3 region has the DNA TGTGCCAGCAGTCTAATTGGGGGAGGTCCGGGGAGGACCGGGGAGCTGTTTTTT.

This chain uses TRBV10-2 with TRBJ2-1; 10 nucleotides align to TRBD2. CDR1 is WSHSY, CDR2 SAAADI, per germline. Trimming removed 5 bases from V and 7 bases from J; junction bases left unmatched: 2. The CDR3 is made up of 13 amino acids. CDR3 sequence: CASSLAGANEQFF. The CDR3 DNA reads TGCGCCAGCAGTCTAGCGGGAGCTAATGAGCAGTTCTTC.

The chain is built from TRBV5-1 and TRBJ2-5, with 8 bases identical to TRBD1. With V trimmed by 4 bases and J by 4 bases, 6 bases remained unmatched. The CDR3 is 14 residues long. CDR1 and CDR2 from the germline V gene are SGHRS and YFSETQ. CDR3 residues: CASSGGQGVETQYF. The CDR3 region has the DNA TGCGCCAGCAGCGGCGGACAGGGAGTAGAGACCCAGTACTTC.

The rearrangement joins TRBV7-8 to TRBJ1-5; D is perhaps TRBD1 (6 bases). Trimming took off 1 base at V and 5 bases at J, with 15 bases between the two ends. CDR1 and CDR2 (germline): SGHVS, FQNEAQ. The CDR3 runs 16 residues. The CDR3: CASSLVGGGLDQPQHF. In DNA form, the CDR3 reads TGTGCCAGCAGCTTAGTGGGCGGGGGCCTTGATCAGCCCCAGCATTTT.

V is TRBV9 and J is TRBJ2-1; maybe TRBD2 (5 bases). The length of the CDR3 is 16 residues. The germline V gene has CDR1 SGDLS and CDR2 YYNGEE. V was trimmed by 0 bases and J by 7 bases, leaving 17 bases between them. DNA for the CDR3: TGTGCCAGCAGCGTAGTCGGAGCGGCGCTGGGGAATGAGCAGTTCTTC. Translated: CASSVVGAALGNEQFF.

The rearrangement links TRBV19 to TRBJ2-1; TRBD1 might be the D (5 bases). CDR3 length: 14 residues. V shed 4 bases and J shed 4 bases, with 11 bases lying between them. Germline-derived CDR1 and CDR2 are LNHDA and SQIVND (reference sequence). CDR3 bases: TGTGCCAGTAGTAGGCAGGGTCGGTACAATGAGCAGTTCTTC. Translated, it gives CASSRQGRYNEQFF.

This clone was detected once. The rearrangement links TRBV9 to TRBJ2-1; 8 nucleotides align to TRBD2. This CDR3 is 14 amino acids long. Looked up from germline, CDR1 is SGDLS and CDR2 is YYNGEE. The J segment lost 5 bases and the V segment lost 4 bases, leaving 5 bases of the junction unmatched. CDR3 sequence (DNA): TGTGCCAGCAGCCCCGGGGGGGGAAACAATGAGCAGTTCTTC. This translates into CASSPGGGNNEQFF.

The chain is built from TRBV18 and TRBJ1-2; TRBD1 might be the D (5 bases). The V and J ends lost 0 bases and 8 bases respectively, with 10 bases between them. This CDR3 is built from 13 residues. Per germline, CDR1 KGHSH and CDR2 LQKENI. The CDR3 DNA sequence: TGTGCCAGCTCACCACCCGGGACGAACGGCTACACCTTC. Translating gives CASSPPGTNGYTF.

This chain joins TRBV5-1 and TRBJ2-4; D possibly corresponds to TRBD1 (5 bases). Trimming took off 4 bases at V and 3 bases at J, with 14 bases between the two ends. This CDR3 has 15 residues. CDR1 and CDR2 from the germline V gene are SGHRS and YFSETQ. CDR3 coding DNA: TGCGCCAGCAGCAACTACCAGGGTTTCAAAAACATTCAGTACTTC. Its protein is CASSNYQGFKNIQYF.

The genes are TRBV6-1 and TRBJ2-7; D is uncertain. Germline V gene sequence: CDR1 MNHNS, CDR2 SASEGT. This CDR3 has 13 amino acids. V was pared by 6 bases and J by 3 bases, with 12 bases between. CDR3 coding DNA: TGTGCCAGCAGCAACGAAGAGTACTACGAGCAGTACTTC. Protein: CASSNEEYYEQYF.

V is TRBV5-1 and J is TRBJ2-7, with 8 bases matching TRBD2. The V segment lost 0 bases and the J segment 4 bases; nucleotides outside the gene matches: 12. The germline CDR1 and CDR2 sequences are SGHRS and YFSETQ. The CDR3 has 17 residues. CDR3 nucleotide sequence: TGCGCCAGCAGCTTGGTGACGGGAGGGCCAAAAGTATACGAGCAGTACTTC. Amino acids: CASSLVTGGPKVYEQYF. The variable domain in full, completed from reference TRBV5-1 and TRBJ2-7, reads KAGVTQTPRYLIKTRGQQVTLSCSPISGHRSVSWYQQTPGQGLQFLFEYFSETQRNKGNFPGRFSGRQFSNSRSEMNVSTLELGDSALYLCASSLVTGGPKVYEQYFGPGTRLTVT.

This clone has only one observation. The DNA for the CDR3 is TGTGCCAGCAGTTTATCGGGTCTAGCCCGATACAATGAGCAGTTCTTC. Protein: CASSLSGLARYNEQFF. This chain connects TRBV27 to TRBJ2-1; possible D gene TRBD2, 5 bases. Looked up from germline, CDR1 is MNHEY and CDR2 is SMNVEV (reference sequence). This CDR3 contains 16 residues. With 0 bases removed from V and 4 bases from J, the gap between germline ends came to 13 bases.

The chain is built from TRBV7-3 and TRBJ2-3; 11 bases are shared with TRBD2. Losses at the gene ends were 1 base for V and 5 bases for J; bases not matched to a gene: 8. There are 17 residues in the CDR3. Germline V gene data show CDR1 as SGHTA and CDR2 as FQGTGA. The DNA of the CDR3 is TGTGCCAGCAGCTTAAGAACTAGCGGGAGCGGGAGAGATACGCAGTATTTT. Amino acids: CASSLRTSGSGRDTQYF.

This chain joins TRBV27 and TRBJ1-3; no firm D call. Germline values: CDR1 MNHEY, CDR2 SMNVEV (reference sequence). Trimming left V 3 bases short and J 0 bases short, with 3 bases between. The CDR3 consists of 13 residues. CDR3 in amino acids: CASSLTSGNTIYF. The CDR3 coding sequence is TGTGCCAGCAGTTTGACCTCTGGAAACACCATATATTTT.

The chain recombines TRBV19 with TRBJ1-5, with 8 bases that match TRBD1. Trimming at V came to 11 bases and at J to 6 bases, leaving 9 bases not matched to a gene. Germline assignment: CDR1 LNHDA and CDR2 SQIVND (reference sequence). This CDR3 has 13 residues. CDR3 bases: TGTGCCGTAGCACAGGGGACAGGTCAGCCCCAGCATTTT. This gives the protein CAVAQGTGQPQHF.